This TCR beta chain was identified during a study of vaccination effects on CD4 cells after COVID-19. As for the study in general: The researchers cultured fewer than 2.5 million PBMC per well with about 10 IU/ml IL-2 and 8 to 10 ug/ml peptides. Study-level results: The study found that only 1 of 255 vaccine-induced clones from healthy vaccinees cross-reacted with common cold coronaviruses.

Subsequent to 10 days of culture, CD4+ T cells were isolated. Of the BNT162b2 and mRNA-1273 vaccines, participants received two doses of one or the other. Turning to this clone: What it binds is unknown.

Assay used: immunoSEQ multiplex PCR; TCRdb lists only in-frame clones, some missing. The sample yields about 73,000 clones, 73% seen once. The receptor was isolated from a human donor who received a COVID-19 vaccine. Sequencing was performed on CD4+ T cells from PBMCs cultured without peptide, taken after COVID-19 vaccination.

The CDR3 DNA is TGTGCCAGCAGCTTTAGCGGGGGTAACACAGATACGCAGTATTTT. Translating gives CASSFSGGNTDTQYF. The chain is built from TRBV7-2 and TRBJ2-3, with TRBD2 matching 9 bases. Germline V lookup: CDR1 SGHTA, CDR2 FQGNSA. The CDR3 runs to 15 residues. Trimming took 3 bases from V and 2 from J; bases not matched to a gene: 3.